This entry lists 11 T cell receptor beta chains sequenced from one sample in a study of vaccination and CD4 T cells after COVID-19. Sequencing of cultured CD4+ T cell DNA used the Oncomine TCR Beta short-read assay. TCRdb called the PCR reads again in MiXCR, with one record for every CDR3 protein. The sample lists about 15,000 distinct CDR3 sequences; 51% were seen once. The treatment is: 10-day PBMC culture with coronavirus spike peptide pools or control peptides (ViraFEST assay). Their antigen targets remain unknown. The sequenced sample consisted of CD4+ T cells from blood, cultured in vitro. These receptors all come from a human donor who had recovered from COVID-19.

V is TRBV4-1 and J is TRBJ2-2, with 11 bases identical to TRBD1. J gave up 6 bases and V 5 bases, and 5 bases lay outside the gene matches. The CDR3 contains 15 residues. Germline CDR1 and CDR2: MGHRA and YSYEKL. CDR3 nucleotide sequence: TGCGCCAGCAGCAAGGGACAGGGGGTGGCCGGGGAGCTGTTTTTT. Protein sequence: CASSKGQGVAGELFF.

The V and J genes are TRBV20-1 and TRBJ2-3; possibly TRBD1 for D (6 bases). Trimming left V 0 bases short and J 5 bases short, with 12 bases between. Germline V gene data show CDR1 as DFQATT and CDR2 as SNEGSKA (reference sequence). The length of the CDR3 is 14 residues. CDR3 nucleotides: TGCAGTGCTAGAGATCCCAGGGGAATAGATACGCAGTATTTT. It encodes CSARDPRGIDTQYF.

The rearrangement uses TRBV12-3 or TRBV12-4 and TRBJ1-1, with D tentatively TRBD1 (6 bases). This CDR3 region has 14 residues. Trimming took 7 bases from V and 5 from J, leaving 17 bases between them. The CDR3 coding sequence is TGTGCCAGCATCGGGATCAGGGGAAGAACTGAAGCTTTCTTT. Protein: CASIGIRGRTEAFF.

The chain is built from TRBV6-2 or TRBV6-3 and TRBJ1-1; 7 positions match TRBD1. J gave up 7 bases and V 8 bases, and 7 bases lay outside the gene matches. Per the germline V gene, CDR1 is MNHEY and CDR2 is SVGEGT. The length of the CDR3 is 12 residues. The CDR3 protein is CASGLGGFEAFF. The CDR3 nucleotides read TGTGCCAGCGGGTTAGGGGGCTTTGAAGCTTTCTTT.

This clonotype turned up a few times. V gene TRBV6-1 combines with J gene TRBJ2-7; 10 bases are shared with TRBD1. Germline loops: CDR1 MNHNS, CDR2 SASEGT. This CDR3 is built from 14 residues. With V trimmed by 4 bases and J by 6 bases, 6 bases remained unmatched. The DNA for the CDR3 is TGTGCCAGCAGTGCCGGGACAGGGGAACCCGAGCAGTACTTC. It yields the protein CASSAGTGEPEQYF.

V is TRBV6-2 or TRBV6-3 and J is TRBJ1-5; D gene unclear. The germline V and J ends were trimmed by 6 bases and 3 bases, with 15 bases remaining between them. There are 15 residues in the CDR3. CDR1 is MNHEY and CDR2 is SVGEGT in the germline V gene. This CDR3 reads CASRPISGYNQPQHF. DNA of the CDR3: TGTGCCAGCAGGCCCATCTCGGGATACAATCAGCCCCAGCATTTT.

This clonotype was observed a handful of times. The chain couples TRBV27 to TRBJ2-1, with 9 positions matching TRBD2. Losses at the gene ends were 6 bases for V and 6 bases for J; bases not matched to a gene: 3. Germline assignment: CDR1 MNHEY and CDR2 SMNVEV (reference sequence). The length of the CDR3 is 13 residues. The CDR3 DNA is TGTGCCAGCAGGTCTAGCGGGACCAATGAGCAGTTCTTC. The encoded protein is CASRSSGTNEQFF.

The rearrangement joins TRBV27 to TRBJ1-1, with TRBD1 as a possible D gene (6 bases). V was pared by 2 bases and J by 5 bases, with 15 bases between. The CDR3 covers 15 residues. The V gene's germline CDR1 is MNHEY and CDR2 SMNVEV (reference sequence). CDR3 DNA: TGTGCCAGCAGTTTAGTCAGGGGCGCGGGGACTGAAGCTTTCTTT. Translating it yields CASSLVRGAGTEAFF.

This clonotype was seen more than once but under ten times. The chain recombines TRBV7-9 with TRBJ2-3; the match to TRBD2 covers 8 bases. The ends lost 0 bases at V and 3 bases at J; junction bases unmatched: 5. Germline V gives CDR1 SEHNR, CDR2 FQNEAQ (reference sequence). The length of the CDR3 is 16 residues. The CDR3 nucleotides are TGTGCCAGCAGCTTAGCGCCTGGCGGGGGGACAGATACGCAGTATTTT. This sequence encodes CASSLAPGGGTDTQYF.

By share, this clonotype counts as medium-sized. CDR3 sequence reads: CASIGGDGLGKEYF. The CDR3 bases are TGTGCCAGCATTGGCGGGGACGGACTGGGGAAGGAGTACTTC. The chain couples TRBV28 to TRBJ2-4; tentatively, D is TRBD2 (6 bases). The germline V and J ends were trimmed by 7 bases and 14 bases, with 24 bases remaining between them. CDR3 size: 14 residues. CDR1 is MDHEN, CDR2 SYDVKM, per germline. The complete variable domain, with remaining parts taken from reference TRBV28 and TRBJ2-4, reads DVKVTQSSRYLVKRTGEKVFLECVQDMDHENMFWYRQDPGLGLRLIYFSYDVKMKEKGDIPEGYSVSREKKERFSLILESASTNQTSMYLCASIGGDGLGKEYFGAGTRLSVL.

The chain joins TRBV7-2 to TRBJ1-5; weak D call: TRBD1 (5 bases). Trimming pared 0 bases from V and 10 bases from J, leaving 19 bases between. This CDR3 spans 16 amino acids. From germline, CDR1 is SGHTA and CDR2 FQGNSA. CDR3 DNA: TGTGCCAGCAGCTTAGCGCTCGGCAGGGTTCTTTCCCCCCAGCATTTT. Amino acids: CASSLALGRVLSPQHF.